The 7 T cell receptor beta chains in this list originate from one sample, sequenced in a study of shared clonotypes between healthy human individuals. Sequencing used immunoSEQ multiplex PCR; TCRdb keeps in-frame clones, though not all of them. The repertoire holds about 1.5 million clones, with approximately 98% as singletons. Sample: naive CD4+ T cells sorted from blood. The sample's subset: CD45RA+ positively selected. These receptors were taken from a man aged 25-45 years in good health.

This chain links TRBV10-1 with TRBJ2-3; D is possibly TRBD2 (5 bases). The germline V gene encodes CDR1 WNHNN and CDR2 SYGVQD (reference sequence). The length of the CDR3 is 15 residues. Trimming shortened V by 2 bases and J by 0 bases, and 9 bases separated the two germline ends. In DNA, the CDR3 is TGCGCCAGCAGTGAGATGGCGGGTAGCACAGATACGCAGTATTTT. Amino acids: CASSEMAGSTDTQYF.

The chain links TRBV15 to TRBJ1-2; unclear D gene. In germline, CDR1 is LNHNV, CDR2 YYDKDF (reference sequence). V dropped 0 bases and J dropped 4 bases, with 12 bases sitting between them. CDR3 length: 15 residues. CDR3 amino acids: CATSRDLVTVYGYTF. CDR3 nucleotides: TGTGCCACCAGCAGAGATTTGGTGACCGTCTATGGCTACACCTTC.

The chain couples TRBV7-2 to TRBJ1-5, with unresolved D. The CDR3 extends over 13 amino acids. From germline, CDR1 is SGHTA and CDR2 FQGNSA. Trimming removed 5 bases from V and 4 bases from J, with 9 bases in between. The CDR3 DNA is TGTGCCAGCAGCACGGACCCAAATCAGCCCCAGCATTTT. This gives the protein CASSTDPNQPQHF.

The chain carries TRBV7-9 and TRBJ2-2; TRBD1 is a possible D gene (5 bases). The CDR3 consists of 17 residues. The germline V and J ends were trimmed by 1 base and 3 bases, with 15 bases remaining between them. CDR1 is SEHNR, CDR2 FQNEAQ, per germline (reference sequence). CDR3 loop: CASSLVRGIGDTGELFF. DNA of the CDR3: TGTGCCAGCAGCTTAGTAAGGGGAATTGGCGACACCGGGGAGCTGTTTTTT. Full variable domain (missing parts from reference TRBV7-9 and TRBJ2-2): DTGVSQNPRHKITKRGQNVTFRCDPISEHNRLYWYRQTLGQGPEFLTYFQNEAQLEKSRLLSDRFSAERPKGSFSTLEIQRTEQGDSAMYLCASSLVRGIGDTGELFFGEGSRLTVL.

This chain uses TRBV11-2 with TRBJ1-2, with TRBD1 matching 11 bases. CDR1 is SGHAT and CDR2 is FQNNGV in the germline V gene. This CDR3 spans 15 amino acids. V lost 5 bases to trimming and J lost 7 bases; unmatched junction nucleotides: 9. The CDR3 nucleotides read TGTGCCAGCAGCGAAGGGCGGACAGGGGGCTTTGGCTACACCTTC. Protein product: CASSEGRTGGFGYTF. Drawing the rest from reference TRBV11-2 and TRBJ1-2, the complete variable domain is EAGVAQSPRYKIIEKRQSVAFWCNPISGHATLYWYQQILGQGPKLLIQFQNNGVVDDSQLPKDRFSAERLKGVDSTLKIQPAKLEDSAVYLCASSEGRTGGFGYTFGSGTRLTVV.

On this clone: The sample contains more than one DNA sequence encoding this CDR3. The V gene is TRBV19, the J gene TRBJ2-7, with D possibly being TRBD1 (6 bases). V shed 3 bases and J shed 4 bases, with 10 bases lying between them. The CDR3 sequence is 13 residues long. CDR1 is LNHDA and CDR2 is SQIVND in the germline V gene (reference sequence). DNA for the CDR3: TGTGCCAGTAGTATGGGCAGGGGTTACGAGCAGTACTTC. Encoded protein: CASSMGRGYEQYF.

V gene TRBV2 combines with J gene TRBJ1-1, with 7 nucleotides matching TRBD1. Trimming took 10 bases from V and 4 from J; bases not matched to a gene: 9. This CDR3 comprises 13 residues. In germline, CDR1 is SNHLY, CDR2 FYNNEI. CDR3 residues: CATRQGGITEAFF. The DNA for the CDR3 is TGTGCCACCAGACAGGGAGGTATCACTGAAGCTTTCTTT.